Shown below are 4 T cell receptor beta chains from a single sample sequenced in a study of PD-L1 blockade in urothelial cancer. Here immunoSEQ multiplex PCR was the method, and the copy in TCRdb shows in-frame clones only, minus some. The table includes tens of thousands of clones, 82% detected once. Time point given: pretreatment peripheral blood. Sequenced here: PBMCs, sampled around atezolizumab (anti-PD-L1) treatment. Source of these receptors: a man in his fifties or sixties with urothelial cancer.

The V gene is TRBV28, the J gene TRBJ1-1; TRBD1 might be the D (5 bases). Trimming left V 5 bases short and J 10 bases short, with 14 bases between. The germline V gene encodes CDR1 MDHEN and CDR2 SYDVKM. CDR3 length: 12 amino acids. CDR3 nucleotides: TGTGCCAGCAGTAAACGGGGGTATCGAGCTTTCTTT. Translating gives CASSKRGYRAFF.

The chain employs TRBV5-1 and TRBJ2-3; 7 positions agree with TRBD1. This CDR3 spans 14 amino acids. The germline gives CDR1 SGHRS, CDR2 YFSETQ. Trimming took 4 bases from V and 4 from J; bases not matched to a gene: 6. This CDR3 reads CASSQTGIADTQYF. As DNA, the CDR3 is TGCGCCAGCAGCCAGACAGGGATCGCAGATACGCAGTATTTT.

This clone was seen just once. V gene TRBV5-6 combines with J gene TRBJ2-7; 9 bases are a match to TRBD2. CDR1 is SGHDT and CDR2 is YYEEEE in the germline V gene. The CDR3 is 13 amino acids. The trim removed 4 bases at V and 4 bases at J, leaving 3 bases unmatched. CDR3 loop: CASSVGLAYEQYF. The CDR3 DNA reads TGTGCCAGCAGCGTGGGACTAGCTTACGAGCAGTACTTC.

This clone has a handful of counts. The chain carries TRBV18 and TRBJ1-5; 8 bases agree with TRBD1. Trimming took 4 bases from V and 7 from J; bases not matched to a gene: 9. Germline assignment: CDR1 KGHSH and CDR2 LQKENI. This CDR3 contains 15 residues. The CDR3 sequence is CASSLNRQGLQPQHF. The CDR3 region has the DNA TGTGCCAGCTCACTAAACCGACAGGGGCTCCAGCCCCAGCATTTT.